Listed below are T cell receptor beta chains from one sample, sequenced in a study of cytomegalovirus exposure and HLA in healthy donors. Profiled with immunoSEQ multiplex PCR; TCRdb holds only in-frame clones, not every one. The table includes 85,000 to 95,000 clones, approximately 96% detected once. Sequencing used PBMCs. The origin of the receptors is a man aged 18 to 29 in good health and CMV-seronegative. The CDR3 runs from the conserved cysteine through the conserved F or W. Each record gives: V gene, J gene, CDR3 protein.

>TRBV19|TRBJ1-1
CASSTLRGLSGGTEAFF
>TRBV10-3|TRBJ1-5
CAISEELGRNQPQHF
>TRBV30|TRBJ2-7
CAWKRVDEQYF
>TRBV28|TRBJ2-4
CASSRIRGAKNIQYF
>TRBV28|TRBJ1-3
CASSYHGSSGNTIYF
>TRBV7-9|TRBJ2-3
CASSLGGLLAGRPDTQYF
>TRBV27|TRBJ2-3
CASSFQRWGTDTQYF
>TRBV18|TRBJ2-7
CASSPTTGGSSYEQYF
>TRBV7-7|TRBJ2-2
CASSPGASGTGELFF
>TRBV5-5|TRBJ2-5
CASSLLIAGQVATQYF
>TRBV6-1|TRBJ1-2
CASSEFGTGWGYTF
>TRBV29-1|TRBJ2-7
CSVGDKAWEQYF
>TRBV7-9|TRBJ1-1
CASSLGQGATEAFF
>TRBV19|TRBJ2-3
CASSIGGTQYF
>TRBV20-1|TRBJ2-7
CSARLGEQYF
>TRBV5-1|TRBJ2-3
CASRQNPGQGADTQYF
>TRBV18|TRBJ1-3
CASSAVASGNTIYF
>TRBV27|TRBJ2-1
CASSSLRTDLNEQFF
>TRBV5-5|TRBJ2-1
CASSTSSGGLGEQFF
>TRBV4-1|TRBJ2-7
CASSQQVGQVYEQYF
>TRBV7-2|TRBJ1-5
CASSVQGGNQPQHF
>TRBV7-6|TRBJ2-1
CASSLDYRLAGYNEQFF
>TRBV5-1|TRBJ2-1
CASSLSSGSRDEQFF
>TRBV7-2|TRBJ1-1
CASSLGSVTGGRAFF
>TRBV2|TRBJ1-1
CASNGGILNTEAFF
>TRBV19|TRBJ1-2
CASSIGQGNYGYTF
>TRBV9|TRBJ2-3
CASSVAPGGDTQYF
>TRBV5-1|TRBJ2-7
CASSLEEAVLDEQYF
>TRBV14|TRBJ2-5
CASSQESGETQYF
>TRBV5-4|TRBJ2-3
CASSLTGASTDTQYF
>TRBV4-1|TRBJ2-1
CASSQGRGRSSYNEQFF
>TRBV4-2|TRBJ1-1
CASSHLDRDTKGAFF
>TRBV19|TRBJ2-1
CASSILAGLEPNEQFF
>TRBV5-5|TRBJ2-5
CASSPLLTGSGAQYF
>TRBV7-9|TRBJ2-2
CASSFVAAVAAGELFF
>TRBV6-5|TRBJ1-5
CASSPQGALNQPQHF
>TRBV27|TRBJ2-6
CASTLQGPFSGANVLTF
>TRBV5-1|TRBJ1-4
CASSLDRGEKLFF
>TRBV4-1|TRBJ2-1
CASSQSLAGEPNEQFF
>TRBV27|TRBJ2-3
CASSLGGGTDTQYF
>TRBV11-3|TRBJ2-3
CASSPGFFGTDTQYF
>TRBV7-8|TRBJ2-3
CASSLARLAGADTQYF
>TRBV6-6|TRBJ1-3
CASSLPGSQNTIYF
>TRBV6-6|TRBJ1-2
CASSYTPQGHGYTF
>TRBV27|TRBJ1-5
CASRTQINQPQHF